The T cell receptor beta chain under discussion was sequenced for a study of cytomegalovirus exposure and HLA in healthy donors. Study-wide results and caveats: Later analysis demonstrated an association between a missense DCLRE1C variant and TCR beta V- and J-gene trimming. Most TCR sequences were rare, but some public TCRs occurred in many donors.

The PCR was carried out with 60 Vbeta primers and 13 Jbeta primers. Assay used: immunoSEQ multiplex PCR; TCRdb lists only in-frame clones, some missing. The table has approximately 130,000 clones, approximately 85% seen once; the top ten hold under 7.5%. This clone turned up a few times. Its antigen is not known. The CDR3 consists of 15 residues. V lost 4 bases, J lost 3 bases, and 13 bases lay in between. Germline assignment: CDR1 SEHNR and CDR2 FQNEAQ (reference sequence). Material: PBMCs. The sequence derives from a woman in her twenties or thirties in good health and CMV-seropositive. This chain links TRBV7-9 with TRBJ1-3; no clear D gene. The DNA for the CDR3 is TGTGCCAGCAGCTCGCGGAACGGTGATGGAAACACCATATATTTT. Amino acids: CASSSRNGDGNTIYF. Complete variable domain (other parts from reference TRBV7-9 and TRBJ1-3): DTGVSQNPRHKITKRGQNVTFRCDPISEHNRLYWYRQTLGQGPEFLTYFQNEAQLEKSRLLSDRFSAERPKGSFSTLEIQRTEQGDSAMYLCASSSRNGDGNTIYFGEGSWLTVV.